This entry features one TCR beta chain sequence. The antigen remains undetermined. Every single patient, without exception, relapsed after autologous stem cell transplantation, and brentuximab vedotin exposure varied. Best responses fell into complete response, partial response or progressive disease. This sample was included in a study of PD-1 blockade in classical Hodgkin lymphoma. General observations from the study: Complete responders possessed baseline diversity comparable to newly diagnosed patients. Reports indicated that newly diagnosed patients had lower baseline TCR diversity than healthy donors did.

Sequencing used immunoSEQ multiplex PCR; TCRdb keeps in-frame clones, though not all of them. Here the sample spans about 94,000 clones, 85% to 90% being singletons. Trimming cost V 1 base and J 0 bases; bases outside gene matches: 7. The CDR3 sequence is 18 residues long. The germline V gene encodes CDR1 SEHNR and CDR2 FQNEAQ (reference sequence). The chain uses TRBV7-9 and TRBJ2-1; TRBD2 agrees at 9 bases. This receptor was obtained from a human donor with classical Hodgkin lymphoma. The material sequenced was peripheral blood mononuclear cells (PBMCs), taken before the second cycle of nivolumab. The CDR3 coding sequence is TGTGCCAGCAGCTTAGAACTAGCGGGTCTCAACTCCTACAATGAGCAGTTCTTC. This sequence encodes CASSLELAGLNSYNEQFF.